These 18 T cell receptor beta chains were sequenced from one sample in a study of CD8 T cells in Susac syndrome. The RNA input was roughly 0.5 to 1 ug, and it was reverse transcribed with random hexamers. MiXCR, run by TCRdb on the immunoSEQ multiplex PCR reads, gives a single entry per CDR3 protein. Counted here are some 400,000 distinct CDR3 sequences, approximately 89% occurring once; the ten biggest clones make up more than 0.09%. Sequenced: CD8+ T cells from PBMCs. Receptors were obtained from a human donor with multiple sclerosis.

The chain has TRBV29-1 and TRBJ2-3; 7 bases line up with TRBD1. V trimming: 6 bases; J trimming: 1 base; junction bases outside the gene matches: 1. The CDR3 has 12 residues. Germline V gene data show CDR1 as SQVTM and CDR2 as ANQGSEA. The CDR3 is CSVTGGTDTQYF. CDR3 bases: TGCAGCGTCACAGGGGGCACAGATACGCAGTATTTT.

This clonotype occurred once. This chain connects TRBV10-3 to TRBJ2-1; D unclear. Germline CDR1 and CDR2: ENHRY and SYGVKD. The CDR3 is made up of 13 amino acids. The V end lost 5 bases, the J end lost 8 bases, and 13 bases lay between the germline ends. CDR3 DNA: TGTGCCATCAGTAGCCCCGCCAGCGATGAGCAGTTCTTC. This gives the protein CAISSPASDEQFF.

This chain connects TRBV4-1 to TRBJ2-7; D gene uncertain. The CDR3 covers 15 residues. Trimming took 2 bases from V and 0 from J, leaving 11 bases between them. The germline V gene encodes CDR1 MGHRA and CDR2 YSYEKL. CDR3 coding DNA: TGCGCCAGCAGCCAAAGTTCCTTGAGCTCCTACGAGCAGTACTTC. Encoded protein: CASSQSSLSSYEQYF.

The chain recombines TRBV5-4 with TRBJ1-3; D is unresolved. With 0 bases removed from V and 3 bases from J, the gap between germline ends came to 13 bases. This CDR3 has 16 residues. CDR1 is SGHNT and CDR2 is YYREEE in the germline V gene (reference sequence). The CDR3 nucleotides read TGTGCCAGCAGCTTGGGGCCCCCGGCTGGTGGAAACACCATATATTTT. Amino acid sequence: CASSLGPPAGGNTIYF. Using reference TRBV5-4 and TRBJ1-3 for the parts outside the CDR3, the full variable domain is ETGVTQSPTHLIKTRGQQVTLRCSSQSGHNTVSWYQQALGQGPQFIFQYYREEENGRGNFPPRFSGLQFPNYSSELNVNALELDDSALYLCASSLGPPAGGNTIYFGEGSWLTVV.

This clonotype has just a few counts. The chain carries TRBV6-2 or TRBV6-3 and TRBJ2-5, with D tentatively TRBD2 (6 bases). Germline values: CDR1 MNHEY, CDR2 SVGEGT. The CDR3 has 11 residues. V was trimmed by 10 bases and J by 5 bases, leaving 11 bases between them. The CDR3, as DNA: TGTGCCACCCGGGGGTTGGAGACCCAGTACTTC. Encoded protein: CATRGLETQYF.

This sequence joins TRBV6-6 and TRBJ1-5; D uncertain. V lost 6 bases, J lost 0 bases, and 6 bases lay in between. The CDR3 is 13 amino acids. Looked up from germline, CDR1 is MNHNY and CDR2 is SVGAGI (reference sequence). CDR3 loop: CASREVSNQPQHF. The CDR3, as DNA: TGTGCCAGCAGGGAGGTTAGCAATCAGCCCCAGCATTTT.

The CDR3 region has the DNA TGTGCCGTTACTAGCGGGAGTTTAGGTGAGCAGTTCTTC. Protein sequence: CAVTSGSLGEQFF. The J gene is TRBJ2-1, the V gene TRBV19; 11 nucleotides match TRBD2. J lost 9 bases, V lost 11 bases, and 9 bases had no gene match. This CDR3 has 13 amino acids. The germline V gene encodes CDR1 LNHDA and CDR2 SQIVND (reference sequence).

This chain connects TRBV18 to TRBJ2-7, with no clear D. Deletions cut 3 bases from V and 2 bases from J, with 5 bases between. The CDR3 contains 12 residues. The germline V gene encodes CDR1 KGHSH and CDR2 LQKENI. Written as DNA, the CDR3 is TGTGCCAGCTCACCGCGCGCCTACGAGCAGTACTTC. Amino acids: CASSPRAYEQYF.

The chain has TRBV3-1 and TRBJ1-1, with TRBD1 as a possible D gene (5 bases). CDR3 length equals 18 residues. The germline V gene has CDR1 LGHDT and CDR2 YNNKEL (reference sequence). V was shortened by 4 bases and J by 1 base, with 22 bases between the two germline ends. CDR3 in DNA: TGTGCCAGCAGCCTCCTAATTGGACGCACTAGGGGGAACACTGAAGCTTTCTTT. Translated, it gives CASSLLIGRTRGNTEAFF.

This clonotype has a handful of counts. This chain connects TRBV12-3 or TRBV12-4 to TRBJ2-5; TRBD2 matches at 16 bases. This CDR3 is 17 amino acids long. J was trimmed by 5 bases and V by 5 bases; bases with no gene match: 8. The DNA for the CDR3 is TGTGCCAGCAGTCCCGGGACTAGCGGGAGGGCCGGGGAGACCCAGTACTTC. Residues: CASSPGTSGRAGETQYF.

The CDR3: CASSTGLWETQYF. Here the CDR3 DNA reads TGTGCCAGCAGTACCGGACTGTGGGAGACCCAGTACTTC. V gene TRBV27 combines with J gene TRBJ2-5; TRBD2 might be the D (5 bases). Germline CDR1 reads MNHEY; CDR2 reads SMNVEV (reference sequence). The CDR3 sequence is 13 residues long. Trimming pared 5 bases from V and 5 bases from J, leaving 12 bases between.

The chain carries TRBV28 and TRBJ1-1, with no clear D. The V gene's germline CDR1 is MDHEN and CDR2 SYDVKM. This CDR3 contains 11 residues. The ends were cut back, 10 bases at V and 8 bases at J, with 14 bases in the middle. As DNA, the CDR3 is TGTGCCACCCGGGGAGAAGGGGAAGCTTTCTTT. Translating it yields CATRGEGEAFF.

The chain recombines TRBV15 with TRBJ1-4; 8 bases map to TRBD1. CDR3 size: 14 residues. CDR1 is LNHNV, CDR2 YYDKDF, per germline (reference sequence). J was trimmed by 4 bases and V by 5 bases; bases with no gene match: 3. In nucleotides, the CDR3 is TGTGCCACCAGCCAGGGGGCTTTTAATGAAAAACTGTTTTTT. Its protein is CATSQGAFNEKLFF.

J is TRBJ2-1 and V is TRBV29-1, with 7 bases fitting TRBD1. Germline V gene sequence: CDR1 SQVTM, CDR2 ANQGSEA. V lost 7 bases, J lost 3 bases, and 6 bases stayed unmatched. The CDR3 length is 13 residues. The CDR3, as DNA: TGCAGCGCGGGACAGCCCCACTACAATGAGCAGTTCTTC. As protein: CSAGQPHYNEQFF.

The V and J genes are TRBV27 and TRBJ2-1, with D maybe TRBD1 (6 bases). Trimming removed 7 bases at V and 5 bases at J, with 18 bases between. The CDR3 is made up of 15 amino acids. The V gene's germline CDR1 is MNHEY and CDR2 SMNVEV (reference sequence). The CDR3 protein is CASTVIGQRNNEQFF. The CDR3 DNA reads TGTGCCAGCACCGTCATCGGACAGAGGAACAATGAGCAGTTCTTC.

CDR3 DNA: TGCGCCAGCAGCCACCCACAGGGTCTGGGAAGCACTGAAGCTTTCTTT. Its translation is CASSHPQGLGSTEAFF. The chain carries TRBV4-1 and TRBJ1-1, with D possibly being TRBD1 (6 bases). Germline V gene sequence: CDR1 MGHRA, CDR2 YSYEKL. V was trimmed by 3 bases and J by 4 bases, leaving 18 bases between them. This CDR3 contains 16 residues.

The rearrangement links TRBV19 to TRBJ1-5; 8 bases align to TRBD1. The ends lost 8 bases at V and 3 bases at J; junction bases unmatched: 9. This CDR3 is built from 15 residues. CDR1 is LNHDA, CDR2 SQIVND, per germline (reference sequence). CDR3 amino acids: CASRPGGTINQPQHF. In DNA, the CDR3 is TGTGCCAGTCGGCCAGGGGGCACAATCAATCAGCCCCAGCATTTT.

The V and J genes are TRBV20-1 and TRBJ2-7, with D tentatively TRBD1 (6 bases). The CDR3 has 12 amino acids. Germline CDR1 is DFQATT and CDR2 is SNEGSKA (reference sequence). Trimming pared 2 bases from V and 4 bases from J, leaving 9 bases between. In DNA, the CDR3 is TGCAGTGCTAGAAACAGGGAATACGAGCAGTACTTC. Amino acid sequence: CSARNREYEQYF.